What follows are 22 T cell receptor beta chains derived from one specimen sequenced in a study of cytomegalovirus exposure and HLA in healthy donors. With 60 Vbeta and 13 Jbeta primers, the PCR was carried out. Clones were sequenced by immunoSEQ multiplex PCR, and TCRdb holds only the in-frame ones, with some missing. The sample records 200,000 or so clones, about 90% being singletons. Material: PBMCs. All receptors come from a girl under two years old in good health and CMV-seronegative.

V and J are TRBV1 and TRBJ2-1; the table's D call, TRBD2, has no DNA check behind it. TRBV1 is deemed a pseudogene. The CDR3 sequence is 17 residues long. In DNA form, the CDR3 reads TGCACCAGCAGAGTCCCCCTAGCGGGGTTTTCCTACAATGAGCAGTTCTTC. It is translated as CTSRVPLAGFSYNEQFF.

The rearrangement joins TRBV27 to TRBJ1-5, with a tentative D call TRBD1 (5 bases). Per germline, CDR1 MNHEY and CDR2 SMNVEV (reference sequence). The CDR3 extends over 15 amino acids. V was shortened by 0 bases and J by 5 bases, with 11 bases between the two germline ends. CDR3 sequence reads: CASSLSWQGYQPQHF. The CDR3 region has the DNA TGTGCCAGCAGTTTATCGTGGCAGGGTTATCAGCCCCAGCATTTT.

V usage is TRBV4-2 and J usage is TRBJ2-7, with 7 bases lining up with TRBD2. The J call may be wrong; the DNA end is better matched by TRBJ2-1. Germline V gene lookup returns CDR1 LGHNA and CDR2 YNFKEQ. CDR3 length: 16 amino acids. The CDR3 spells CASSQDGLAETNEQFF. The CDR3 region has the DNA TGTGCCAGCAGCCAAGACGGGCTAGCGGAGACCAATGAGCAGTTCTTC.

Regarding this clone: Germline is not matched at one junction end, which may reflect a read error. CDR3: CASSLFIGTSGRASHF. CDR3 nucleotide sequence: TGTGCCAGCAGCCTCTTTATCGGGACTAGCGGGAGGGCTTCCCACTTC. The chain recombines TRBV27 with TRBJ2-5; TRBD2 matches 16 bases. Germline V CDR1 and CDR2: MNHEY, SMNVEV (reference sequence). The CDR3 runs 16 residues.

The V and J genes are TRBV6-6 and TRBJ1-1; D is possibly TRBD1 (5 bases). Germline lookup yields CDR1 MNHNY and CDR2 SVGAGI (reference sequence). The CDR3 has 11 amino acids. V was clipped by 2 bases and J by 8 bases, with 6 bases between them. The CDR3 region is CASSYQGEAFF. The DNA for the CDR3 is TGTGCCAGCAGTTACCAGGGCGAAGCTTTCTTT.

V and J are TRBV7-8 and TRBJ2-7, with D possibly being TRBD1 (5 bases). CDR1 is SGHVS and CDR2 is FQNEAQ in the germline V gene. This CDR3 comprises 14 residues. Trimming shortened V by 1 base and J by 4 bases, and 11 bases separated the two germline ends. CDR3 sequence reads: CASSLVGRAYEQYF. The CDR3 bases are TGTGCCAGCAGCTTAGTCGGCAGGGCTTACGAGCAGTACTTC.

The V and J genes are TRBV5-3 and TRBJ2-1; D is possibly TRBD1 (6 bases). TRBV5-3 belongs to the ORF category, with a function that is uncertain. Trimming removed 10 bases at V and 6 bases at J, with 32 bases between. This CDR3 spans 18 amino acids. CDR3 protein: CAGPPGEHWIGQLNEQFF. The CDR3 nucleotides read TGTGCCGGACCACCAGGGGAGCACTGGATTGGCCAACTCAATGAGCAGTTCTTC.

The chain joins TRBV7-2 to TRBJ1-6; 9 bases are shared with TRBD1. This CDR3 region has 16 residues. Trimming at V came to 3 bases and at J to 10 bases, leaving 10 bases not matched to a gene. The germline V gene has CDR1 SGHTA and CDR2 FQGNSA. Written as DNA, the CDR3 is TGTGCCAGCAGCTTTCCGACAGGGGGAAATGGGTCACCCCTCCACTTT. Translated: CASSFPTGGNGSPLHF.

V is TRBV29-1 and J is TRBJ2-3; 11 bases are shared with TRBD2. CDR3 length: 15 amino acids. With 4 bases clipped from V and 2 bases from J, the junction kept 5 bases outside the gene matches. In germline, CDR1 is SQVTM, CDR2 ANQGSEA. The CDR3 DNA reads as TGCAGCGTTGGAATAGCGGGAGGGTTCACAGATACGCAGTATTTT. Its translation: CSVGIAGGFTDTQYF.

The gene calls are TRBV19 and TRBJ2-3, with a possible D match to TRBD1 (5 bases). The CDR3 runs to 12 residues. Germline values: CDR1 LNHDA, CDR2 SQIVND (reference sequence). Trimming cost V 8 bases and J 2 bases, with 8 bases left between them. The CDR3 DNA follows: TGTGCCAGTGGGGCTTTCACAGATACGCAGTATTTT. Protein product: CASGAFTDTQYF.

The rearrangement joins TRBV9 to TRBJ1-6; a possible D gene is TRBD1 (6 bases). Germline CDR1 SGDLS, CDR2 YYNGEE. V lost 0 bases to trimming and J lost 7 bases, with 14 bases between them. This CDR3 is 16 amino acids long. CDR3 loop: CASSVAQGGENSPLHF. Written as DNA, the CDR3 is TGTGCCAGCAGCGTAGCTCAAGGGGGGGAGAATTCACCCCTCCACTTT. The variable domain in full, with the rest retrieved from reference TRBV9 and TRBJ1-6, is DSGVTQTPKHLITATGQRVTLRCSPRSGDLSVYWYQQSLDQGLQFLIQYYNGEERAKGNILERFSAQQFPDLHSELNLSSLELGDSALYFCASSVAQGGENSPLHFGNGTRLTVT.

The J gene is TRBJ2-5, the V gene TRBV21-1; the table gives TRBD1 as D, unverified against the DNA. TRBV21-1 is shown as a pseudogene. This CDR3 contains 14 residues. The CDR3, as DNA: TGTGCCAGCAGCAGATCGAAGGGGCGAGAGACCCAGTACTTC. The encoded protein is CASSRSKGRETQYF.

The CDR3 here is CASSLTGFGELFF. DNA for the CDR3: TGTGCCAGTAGTCTGACAGGTTTCGGGGAGCTGTTTTTT. The chain couples TRBV19 to TRBJ2-2, with a weak D call TRBD1 (6 bases). The CDR3 has 13 amino acids. V was pared by 5 bases and J by 7 bases, with 11 bases between. CDR1 and CDR2 (germline): LNHDA, SQIVND (reference sequence).

V is TRBV9 and J is TRBJ1-2; D perhaps matches TRBD1 (5 bases). V gave up 3 bases and J gave up 6 bases, with 12 bases separating them. Germline V gives CDR1 SGDLS, CDR2 YYNGEE. The CDR3 length is 13 residues. In nucleotides, the CDR3 is TGTGCCAGCAGCGCTACAGGTGCAAATGGCTACACCTTC. It yields the protein CASSATGANGYTF.

Concerning this clone: One end of the junction does not line up with germline, which may come from a read error. CDR3 sequence: CASSLGRSDTQYF. CDR3 DNA: TGTGCTAGCAGCTTAGGGCGGTCAGATACGCAGTATTTT. J is TRBJ2-3 and V is TRBV7-7; no firm D call. There are 13 residues in the CDR3. Germline assignment: CDR1 SSHAT and CDR2 FNYEAQ (reference sequence).

The genes are TRBV11-2 and TRBJ2-7; TRBD2 matches at 8 bases. V lost 3 bases to trimming and J lost 2 bases; unmatched junction nucleotides: 3. Looked up from germline, CDR1 is SGHAT and CDR2 is FQNNGV. The CDR3 is 14 residues long. For the CDR3, the DNA is TGTGCCAGCAGCTTCGCACTAGCGGCCTACGAGCAGTACTTC. Amino acid sequence: CASSFALAAYEQYF.

This chain connects TRBV18 to TRBJ2-1, with 9 positions matching TRBD1. Per the germline V gene, CDR1 is KGHSH and CDR2 is LQKENI. V was clipped by 0 bases and J by 6 bases; unmatched bases: 12. The length of the CDR3 is 18 residues. The CDR3 nucleotides read TGTGCCAGCTCACCACCGGGACAGGGCTCTAAATTTGTCAATGAGCAGTTCTTC. Its translation: CASSPPGQGSKFVNEQFF.

The chain uses TRBV15 and TRBJ1-1, with D unclear. Germline CDR1 is LNHNV and CDR2 is YYDKDF (reference sequence). Between the trimmed V and J ends, which lost 1 base and 1 base, there was a span of 10 bases. The CDR3 covers 15 residues. The CDR3 DNA reads as TGTGCCACCAGCAGAGGTCCCAGGCGGAACACTGAAGCTTTCTTT. Translation: CATSRGPRRNTEAFF.

Details on this clone: The junction departs from germline at one end; a sequencing error may be responsible. The chain carries TRBV7-9 and TRBJ2-1; TRBD1 is a possible D gene (5 bases). Germline-derived CDR1 and CDR2 are SEHNR and FQNEAQ (reference sequence). This CDR3 comprises 11 residues. This chain's CDR3 is CSSSLDTGQFF. The CDR3 DNA sequence: TGTTCCAGCAGCTTAGATACAGGCCAGTTCTTC.

This chain uses TRBV5-1 with TRBJ2-5; the D gene is possibly TRBD1 (6 bases). Judging by the DNA end, TRBJ2-7 fits better; the J call may be wrong. The CDR3 contains 14 residues. Germline V lookup: CDR1 SGHRS, CDR2 YFSETQ. CDR3 amino acids: CASSWTAYTYEQYF. The DNA for the CDR3 is TGCGCCAGCAGTTGGACAGCCTACACCTACGAGCAGTACTTC.

The genes are TRBV4-1 and TRBJ2-3; D remains ambiguous. The germline gives CDR1 MGHRA, CDR2 YSYEKL. V lost 4 bases to trimming and J lost 6 bases, with 11 bases between them. The CDR3 consists of 13 residues. For the CDR3, the DNA is TGCGCCAGCAGCCGAGGAGATACTGATACGCAGTATTTT. It codes for CASSRGDTDTQYF.

The rearrangement joins TRBV5-1 to TRBJ2-1, with D possibly being TRBD2 (5 bases). In germline, CDR1 is SGHRS, CDR2 YFSETQ. The CDR3 loop spans 13 amino acids. The V and J ends lost 4 bases and 8 bases respectively, with 13 bases between them. The CDR3 region has the DNA TGCGCCAGCAGCCGCGGGCTAGTCGATGAGCAGTTCTTC. Protein: CASSRGLVDEQFF.